The rows below give T cell receptor beta chains drawn from one sample of a study of T cell changes during pregnancy in multiple sclerosis. The repertoire was sequenced with immunoSEQ multiplex PCR; TCRdb's copy has only in-frame clones and lacks some. The profile shows around 61,000 clones, approximately 90% of them singletons. The sequencing used peripheral blood, collected in the first trimester of pregnancy. Source of these receptors: a female donor in good health, enrolled as a control in a pregnancy study. The CDR3 runs from the conserved cysteine through the conserved F or W. The D gene is left open where the match is weak. Size values are once, few and many counts, or a class for expanded clones, and some rows have none.

v_call,clone_size,d_call,j_call,cdr3_aa,cdr3_nt
TRBV29-1,.,.,TRBJ2-3,CSVEHRVLADTQYF,TGCAGCGTTGAACACAGGGTTCTCGCAGATACGCAGTATTTT
TRBV7-8,.,TRBD2,TRBJ2-3,CASSPRELAGGHDTQYF,TGTGCCAGCAGCCCCCGTGAACTAGCGGGGGGCCACGATACGCAGTATTTT
TRBV9,once,.,TRBJ2-5,CASSVAQLAGTQYF,TGTGCCAGCAGCGTAGCCCAGCTCGCGGGGACCCAGTACTTC
TRBV7-2,.,TRBD2,TRBJ2-3,CASSLGGLAGANTQYF,TGTGCCAGCAGCTTAGGGGGACTAGCGGGGGCAAATACGCAGTATTTT
TRBV19,.,TRBD1,TRBJ2-7,CASSIGTGSSYEQYF,TGTGCCAGTAGTATCGGGACAGGCAGCTCCTACGAGCAGTACTTC
TRBV19,.,.,TRBJ1-6,CASSMSGGSPLHF,TGTGCCAGTAGTATGTCGGGAGGGTCACCCCTCCACTTT
TRBV5-8,.,.,TRBJ1-1,CASSPSGGTEAFF,TGTGCCAGCAGCCCCTCCGGGGGGACTGAAGCTTTCTTT
TRBV6-5,.,.,TRBJ2-3,CASRTGGLVTQYF,TGTGCCAGCAGGACGGGGGGCCTCGTTACGCAGTATTTT
TRBV4-1,.,.,TRBJ1-1,CASSQGLDTEAFF,TGCGCCAGCAGCCAAGGATTAGACACTGAAGCTTTCTTT
TRBV4-3,.,.,TRBJ1-1,CASSHPGTEAFF,TGCGCCAGCAGCCACCCCGGGACTGAAGCTTTCTTT
TRBV9,once,.,TRBJ1-2,CASSVDPSITTAPYTF,TGTGCCAGCAGCGTAGATCCCAGCATAACGACAGCTCCCTACACCTTC
TRBV7-9,.,.,TRBJ2-1,CASSLVQDVHNEQFF,TGTGCCAGCAGCTTAGTTCAGGATGTACACAATGAGCAGTTCTTC
TRBV27,.,.,TRBJ2-5,CASSPRFSGGWEETQYF,TGTGCCAGCAGTCCTAGGTTCTCCGGAGGGTGGGAGGAGACCCAGTACTTC
TRBV12-2,few,.,TRBJ2-7,CASRLAWREGATYEQYF,TGTGCAAGTCGCTTAGCGTGGAGGGAAGGGGCCACCTACGAGCAGTACTTC
TRBV30,.,.,TRBJ1-5,CAWSVRGQGGQPQHF,TGTGCCTGGAGTGTACGCGGGCAGGGAGGTCAGCCCCAGCATTTT
TRBV4-2,few,.,TRBJ1-1,CASSLIASGEFGTEAFF,TGTGCCAGCAGCCTAATAGCGTCAGGGGAATTCGGCACTGAAGCTTTCTTT
TRBV6-6,.,.,TRBJ2-3,CASSYQAGTDTQYF,TGTGCCAGCAGTTATCAGGCGGGGACAGATACGCAGTATTTT
TRBV5-1,.,.,TRBJ2-1,CASEGVGDEQFF,TGCGCCAGCGAGGGGGTCGGGGATGAGCAGTTCTTC
TRBV27,.,.,TRBJ1-5,CASSFSSDQPQHF,TGTGCCAGCAGTTTTTCGAGTGATCAGCCCCAGCATTTT
TRBV7-2,.,.,TRBJ1-2,CASSWGEVRAYGYTF,TGTGCCAGCAGCTGGGGGGAGGTCCGGGCCTATGGCTACACCTTC
TRBV30,.,.,TRBJ2-3,CAWTLRAGLQDTQYF,TGTGCCTGGACCCTCCGGGCAGGGTTGCAGGATACGCAGTATTTT
TRBV6-1,.,.,TRBJ1-2,CASSEGGGRIYGYTF,TGTGCCAGCAGTGAAGGGGGAGGGAGGATCTATGGCTACACCTTC
TRBV10-3,few,TRBD1,TRBJ1-1,CAITTTGGRSEAFF,TGTGCCATCACGACGACAGGGGGCAGGTCTGAAGCTTTCTTT
TRBV10-3,.,.,TRBJ2-2,CAISDPGTQDGELFF,TGTGCCATCAGTGACCCCGGGACTCAGGACGGGGAGCTGTTTTTT
TRBV11-3,.,.,TRBJ2-3,CASSLRGGGASTDTQYF,TGTGCCAGCAGCTTAAGGGGCGGGGGCGCTAGCACAGATACGCAGTATTTT
TRBV19,.,.,TRBJ2-7,CASSTRIRDKSYEQYF,TGTGCCAGTAGTACGAGAATCCGGGACAAATCCTACGAGCAGTACTTC
TRBV19,.,.,TRBJ1-4,CASSRGGAEKLFF,TGTGCCAGTAGTAGGGGGGGAGCTGAAAAACTGTTTTTT
TRBV5-1,.,TRBD2,TRBJ2-7,CASSLRGRDEQYF,TGCGCCAGCAGCTTGCGGGGGAGGGACGAGCAGTACTTC
TRBV7-3,.,TRBD1,TRBJ2-1,CASSSGTGAMNEQFF,TGTGCCAGCAGCTCCGGGACAGGGGCCATGAATGAGCAGTTCTTC
TRBV18,.,TRBD1,TRBJ2-5,CASSPRVAPTGVPQETQYF,TGTGCCAGCTCACCACGGGTGGCTCCGACAGGGGTCCCCCAAGAGACCCAGTACTTC
TRBV4-1,.,TRBD1,TRBJ1-2,CASSQDQRTGGSLGYTF,TGCGCCAGCAGCCAAGATCAAAGGACAGGGGGATCTTTAGGCTACACCTTC
TRBV5-1,.,.,TRBJ2-2,CASSLDGPKNTGELFF,TGCGCCAGCAGCTTGGATGGGCCTAAGAACACCGGGGAGCTGTTTTTT
TRBV2,.,.,TRBJ1-4,CASSVNGGEKLFF,TGTGCCAGCAGTGTCAACGGGGGGGAAAAACTGTTTTTT
TRBV7-9,.,TRBD1,TRBJ1-1,CASSLARRGHTEAFF,TGTGCCAGCAGCTTAGCGCGAAGGGGGCACACTGAAGCTTTCTTT
TRBV6-4,.,TRBD1,TRBJ1-2,CASSEGRGLYTF,TGTGCCAGCAGTGAGGGCAGGGGGCTCTATACCTTC
TRBV5-4,.,.,TRBJ1-1,CASSLEFKGQRIGTEAFF,TGTGCCAGCAGCTTGGAGTTTAAGGGGCAGCGAATAGGGACTGAAGCTTTCTTT
TRBV9,.,.,TRBJ2-5,CASSVVGEYQETQYF,TGTGCCAGCAGCGTAGTGGGCGAATACCAAGAGACCCAGTACTTC
TRBV10-3,once,.,TRBJ1-3,CASWGGVYGNTIYF,TGTGCCTCCTGGGGGGGCGTATATGGAAACACCATATATTTT
TRBV27,.,TRBD2,TRBJ2-5,CASSLTAAMGGAQYF,TGTGCCAGCAGTTTAACGGCAGCCATGGGGGGGGCCCAGTACTTC
TRBV14,.,TRBD2,TRBJ2-5,CASSQLAGGVQYF,TGTGCCAGCAGCCAATTAGCGGGGGGGGTCCAGTACTTC
TRBV2,once,.,TRBJ2-5,CASRASSGRETQYF,TGTGCCAGCAGGGCCTCGAGCGGTCGCGAGACCCAGTACTTC
TRBV4-2,.,.,TRBJ1-2,CASSQEQATNYGYTF,TGTGCCAGCAGCCAAGAGCAGGCGACCAACTATGGCTACACCTTC
TRBV13,.,.,TRBJ2-1,CASSLEGGLYNEQFF,TGTGCCAGCAGCTTAGAAGGCGGACTCTACAATGAGCAGTTCTTC
TRBV6-5,.,.,TRBJ2-2,CASSYSFSGPGELFF,TGTGCCAGCAGTTACTCCTTTTCAGGGCCCGGGGAGCTGTTTTTT
TRBV18,.,TRBD2,TRBJ2-7,CASSGGTSGAYEQYF,TGTGCCAGCTCAGGCGGGACTAGCGGGGCCTACGAGCAGTACTTC
TRBV27,.,TRBD2,TRBJ2-1,CASSPRSGGAYNEQFF,TGTGCCAGCAGTCCCAGGAGCGGGGGGGCCTACAATGAGCAGTTCTTC